These 12 T cell receptor beta chains were all obtained from the same sample, sequenced in a study of blood T cell repertoires in COVID-19. Sequenced by immunoSEQ multiplex PCR; TCRdb stores in-frame clones only, minus some. The table lists more than 300,000 clones, about 90% of them singletons. The specimen sequenced was peripheral blood. These receptors were collected from a man younger than 35 who had recovered from COVID-19.

This chain joins TRBV20-1 and TRBJ2-1; 7 bases align to TRBD1. The CDR3 runs to 11 residues. Germline values: CDR1 DFQATT, CDR2 SNEGSKA (reference sequence). V lost 5 bases and J lost 5; bases outside the gene matches: 0. CDR3: CSADRDNEQFF. The CDR3 DNA sequence: TGCAGTGCTGACAGGGACAATGAGCAGTTCTTC.

The rearrangement joins TRBV4-1 to TRBJ2-7; D not certain. V was pared by 1 base and J by 3 bases, with 7 bases between. CDR3 length equals 13 residues. CDR1 is MGHRA, CDR2 YSYEKL, per germline. The CDR3 sequence: CASSQATLYEQYF. DNA for the CDR3: TGCGCCAGCAGCCAAGCGACTCTCTACGAGCAGTACTTC.

J is TRBJ1-4 and V is TRBV2; D is unresolved. Germline V gene lookup returns CDR1 SNHLY and CDR2 FYNNEI. This CDR3 is built from 15 residues. Trimming took 2 bases from V and 2 from J, leaving 9 bases between them. The chain's CDR3 is CASSELRGTNEKLFF. The CDR3 DNA reads as TGTGCCAGCAGTGAACTGCGAGGGACTAATGAAAAACTGTTTTTT.

The CDR3 bases are TGTGCCAGCAGCTTGGTAAGACAGGGACAAGAGACCCAGTACTTC. It codes for CASSLVRQGQETQYF. The chain employs TRBV5-4 and TRBJ2-5, with TRBD1 matching 7 bases. In germline, CDR1 is SGHNT, CDR2 YYREEE (reference sequence). The trim removed 0 bases at V and 2 bases at J, leaving 4 bases unmatched. The CDR3 covers 15 residues.

This chain links TRBV7-2 with TRBJ2-3; TRBD2 might be the D (5 bases). V gave up 3 bases and J gave up 0 bases, with 10 bases separating them. The CDR3 sequence is 15 residues long. From germline, CDR1 is SGHTA and CDR2 FQGNSA. CDR3 region: CASSFRVASTDTQYF. The CDR3 DNA reads TGTGCCAGCAGCTTTCGGGTAGCGAGCACAGATACGCAGTATTTT.

The chain is built from TRBV5-5 and TRBJ1-1; 9 bases fit TRBD1. The CDR3 contains 13 residues. CDR1 is SGHKS, CDR2 YYEKEE, per germline (reference sequence). The J segment lost 10 bases and the V segment lost 4 bases, leaving 8 bases of the junction unmatched. The CDR3, as DNA: TGTGCCAGCAGCCCCCCGGGACAGGGATTAGCTTTCTTT. Translated: CASSPPGQGLAFF.

This clone was found once. This chain uses TRBV4-1 with TRBJ2-7; 11 bases match TRBD1. With 4 bases clipped from V and 2 bases from J, the junction kept 1 base outside the gene matches. The length of the CDR3 is 14 residues. Germline V gives CDR1 MGHRA, CDR2 YSYEKL. CDR3: CASSRGQGAYEQYF. The CDR3 region has the DNA TGCGCCAGCAGCCGGGGACAGGGGGCCTACGAGCAGTACTTC.

The V gene is TRBV7-2, the J gene TRBJ1-2, with 7 nucleotides matching TRBD1. J gave up 8 bases and V 2 bases, and 5 bases lay outside the gene matches. The CDR3 runs 13 residues. Germline CDR1 reads SGHTA; CDR2 reads FQGNSA. The DNA of the CDR3 is TGTGCCAGCAGCTTATTGACAGGGTACGGCTACACCTTC. Amino acids: CASSLLTGYGYTF.

The rearrangement links TRBV2 to TRBJ2-1, with 7 bases aligning to TRBD2. Germline V gene lookup returns CDR1 SNHLY and CDR2 FYNNEI. J was trimmed by 9 bases and V by 11 bases; bases with no gene match: 22. The CDR3 spans 16 residues. CDR3 nucleotide sequence: TGTGCCCGCCCTGGGGGGGGAACGGGGGGACTTCCTGAGCAGTTCTTC. This gives the protein CARPGGGTGGLPEQFF.

This sequence joins TRBV7-2 and TRBJ1-2; D remains unclear. Germline CDR1 is SGHTA and CDR2 is FQGNSA. The CDR3 spans 13 residues. The V end lost 4 bases, the J end lost 6 bases, and 12 bases lay between the germline ends. The CDR3 here is CASSSRLMNGYTF. In DNA, the CDR3 is TGTGCCAGCAGCTCTCGGTTGATGAATGGCTACACCTTC.

The genes are TRBV15 and TRBJ1-4, with 7 positions matching TRBD1. The V and J ends lost 3 bases and 8 bases, in that order; junction bases with no gene match: 9. Germline-derived CDR1 and CDR2 are LNHNV and YYDKDF (reference sequence). CDR3 length: 15 residues. The CDR3 DNA reads TGTGCCACCAGCAGGATCCGGGACAGCAGAGAAAAACTGTTTTTT. It is translated as CATSRIRDSREKLFF.

This clone was counted only a few times. The chain joins TRBV28 to TRBJ2-7, with D possibly TRBD2 on 6 matching bases. Trimming cost V 6 bases and J 3 bases, with 15 bases left between them. Germline V CDR1 and CDR2: MDHEN, SYDVKM. This CDR3 is built from 14 residues. The CDR3 DNA sequence: TGTGCCAGCAGAACCGCCGGGAGCATCTACGAGCAGTACTTC. Its protein is CASRTAGSIYEQYF.